This T cell receptor beta chain was captured by sequencing in a study of OX40 agonist ivuxolimab in advanced cancers. Study-level information: Patients in the trial were receiving intravenous ivuxolimab every 2 weeks, at doses of 0.01 to 10 mg/kg.

The protocol was immunoSEQ multiplex PCR, while the TCRdb copy is restricted to in-frame clones and leaves out a portion. Of about 79,000 clones in the sample, around 80% were seen once. The V and J ends lost 4 bases and 1 base, in that order; junction bases with no gene match: 0. The CDR3 loop spans 14 amino acids. From germline, CDR1 is SEHNR and CDR2 FQNEAQ (reference sequence). This clone was picked up one time. The chain combines TRBV7-9 with TRBJ2-3; 9 bases agree with TRBD1. The sequence was collected from an adult with an advanced solid tumor such as melanoma, head and neck, liver or kidney cancer. Sequencing was performed on CD4+ or CD8+ T cells sorted from blood, taken in a trial of the OX40 agonist ivuxolimab. CDR3: CASSWDRGTDTQYF. CDR3 sequence (DNA): TGTGCCAGCAGCTGGGACAGGGGCACAGATACGCAGTATTTT.